This T cell receptor beta chain was identified during a study of CXCR3-negative and CXCR3-positive naive CD8 T cells. Whole-study results and caveats: Higher TRB CDR3 hydrophobicity marked CXCR3-positive naive cells relative to CXCR3-negative naive cells.

UMI labels and 5' RACE were used to prepare the TRB cDNA libraries. TCRdb reprocessed the 5' RACE reads and reports one entry per CDR3 protein, with no DNA. The sample includes about 84,000 distinct CDR3 sequences. With respect to this clonotype: Its antigen remains unknown.

Germline V gives CDR1 MDHEN, CDR2 SYDVKM. This CDR3 region has 18 residues. The sample comprised naive CXCR3+ CD8+ T cells from blood. Subset noted: CD45RO-CCR7+CD27+CD95- naive CD8+ T cells expressing CXCR3 (TNR3+). The rearrangement links TRBV28 to TRBJ2-3; TCRdb indicates TRBD2, and absent DNA this call remains unverified. The TCR sequence derives from a human donor in good health. Some clones in this sample may be carry-over from other donors' samples. The CDR3 loop reads CASSLSSGRAAGTDTQYF.